The table lists the clone carrying this T cell receptor beta chain with many counts. Its antigen is currently unknown. As for time point: pre-sensitization, week 0. Described treatment: therapeutic diphenylcyclopropenone sensitization with weekly scalp DPC. Suited to DPC and affected by alopecia, the donors ranged from 18 to 70 years old. This specimen comes from a study of human T cells and chemical hapten exposure. Study conclusions and caveats: Expanded TCRs formed significantly more large CDR3 similarity clusters than controls.

For the library, individual cDNA molecules each received unique molecular identifiers. TCRdb re-called the RACE reads through MiXCR, storing one row per CDR3 protein. The sample includes around 260,000 distinct CDR3 sequences, around 9.3% seen only once; the top ten take about 2.1%. This clonotype was sampled from a woman in her thirties or forties with alopecia areata. Some clones in this sample may be carry-over from other donors' samples. The sequenced sample was whole blood, obtained in connection with sensitization to the hapten diphenylcyclopropenone (DPC).

The CDR3 loop is CASSPGTGRNQPQHF. The CDR3, as DNA: TGTGCCAGCAGCCCCGGGACAGGGCGCAATCAGCCCCAGCATTTT. The V call is TRBV28, the J call TRBJ1-5; 9 nucleotides agree with TRBD1. The length of the CDR3 is 15 residues. Trimming cost V 6 bases and J 2 bases; bases outside gene matches: 5. Germline lookup yields CDR1 MDHEN and CDR2 SYDVKM.